The entry below gives a single T cell receptor (beta chain) sequence along with its context. The antigen remains undetermined. This entry is derived from a study of identical twins. Notes on the study in general: Low generation probability was overrepresented in out-of-frame alpha sequences shared by twins.

TCRdb processed the 5' RACE reads anew with MiXCR; each CDR3 protein has one entry. This table has roughly 540,000 distinct CDR3 sequences, less than 25% appearing once. Trimming left V 9 bases short and J 4 bases short, with 21 bases between. CDR3 length: 15 amino acids. The data also belong to a second study, concerning T cells expressing NK-cell markers.

The TCR comes from a woman aged 18-29 years in good health. The sequencing input was CD4+ T cells sorted from blood. This chain connects TRBV12-3 or TRBV12-4 to TRBJ1-1; possible D gene TRBD1, 6 bases. In DNA form, the CDR3 reads TGTGCCAGTCGCGGGACACTGAGGGCAGGCACTGAAGCTTTCTTT. Its protein product is CASRGTLRAGTEAFF.